This TCR beta chain was identified in a study of cytomegalovirus exposure and HLA in healthy donors. Broader study findings: In a later analysis, common viral pathogens appeared linked to several of the most significant clusters. Listed as cytomegalovirus-associated were 170 or so TCR beta chains.

The CDR3 loop spans 14 amino acids. Germline CDR1 is SGHNT and CDR2 is YENEEA. V lost 2 bases and J 3 bases, leaving 8 bases between the germline ends. This PCR relied on a set of 60 Vbeta primers and 13 Jbeta primers. The data were produced by immunoSEQ multiplex PCR, yet TCRdb's version contains in-frame clones alone and is incomplete. In the table there are roughly 140,000 clones, approximately 83% of which are singletons. Comment on this clone: Antigen unknown.

Sequencing input: PBMCs. The TCR sequence derives from a male donor in good health and CMV-seronegative. The chain combines TRBV11-3 with TRBJ2-1; possibly TRBD1 for D (5 bases). The CDR3 region is CASSLRGGYNEQFF. As DNA, the CDR3 is TGTGCCAGCAGCTTAAGGGGTGGCTACAATGAGCAGTTCTTC.